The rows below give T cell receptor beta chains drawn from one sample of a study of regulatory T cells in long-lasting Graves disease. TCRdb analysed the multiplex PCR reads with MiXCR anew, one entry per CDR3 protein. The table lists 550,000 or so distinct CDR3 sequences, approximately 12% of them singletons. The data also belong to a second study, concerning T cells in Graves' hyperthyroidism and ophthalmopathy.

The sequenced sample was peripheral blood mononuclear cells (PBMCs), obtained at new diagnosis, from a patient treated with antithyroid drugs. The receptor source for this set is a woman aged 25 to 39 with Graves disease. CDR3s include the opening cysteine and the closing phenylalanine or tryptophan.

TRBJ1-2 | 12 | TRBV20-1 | CSAIPGGGGYTF
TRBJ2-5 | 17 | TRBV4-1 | CASSQEIPWTYQETQYF
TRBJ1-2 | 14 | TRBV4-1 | CASSRSDYTDGYTF
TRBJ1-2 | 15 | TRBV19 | CASSIRQSLNYGYTF
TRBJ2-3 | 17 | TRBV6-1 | CASSPRDRVIGTDTQYF
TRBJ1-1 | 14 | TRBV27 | CASSLEGRGTEAFF
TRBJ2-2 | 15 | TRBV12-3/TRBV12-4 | CASSNRAPHRWELFF
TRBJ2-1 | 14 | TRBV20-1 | CSARAGRDYNEQFF
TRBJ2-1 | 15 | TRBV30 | CAWSSGPASYNEQFF
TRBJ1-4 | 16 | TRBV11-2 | CASSLFYGTTNEKLFF
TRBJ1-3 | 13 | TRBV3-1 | CASSWDSGNTIYF
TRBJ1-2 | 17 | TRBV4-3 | CASSQFRKGQGEHGYTF
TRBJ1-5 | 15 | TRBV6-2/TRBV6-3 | CASSSHASSNQPQHF